What follows describes a single T cell receptor (beta chain). It lacks a known antigen. Per-base quality was not reported, and no clone a single base away is much larger than it. The sample originates from a study of blood T cell repertoires in COVID-19 (TCRdb year 2020). Background for the entire study: Samples from collaborators originated in the United States, Italy and Spain and spanned both the acute and convalescent phases of COVID-19. The prospective study material was composed of cDNA or gDNA derived from T cells, B-cell-depleted T cells, or PBMCs. Subjects who had been exposed to COVID-19, were actively infected with it, or had recovered from it provided the deeply sampled blood TCRbeta repertoires that made up the dataset. The repertoires were released in a freely available public database intended as a resource for research on the immune response to SARS-CoV-2. Samples came from the ongoing ImmuneRACE study (first 160 participants) plus 1,254 subjects from 6 global collaborators. Sample metadata almost always included a de-identified subject ID, COVID-19 status, age in years and sex. Where available, HLA class I and class II types were taken from metadata supplied by the sample provider and were not determined by assay-based typing. The paper's findings and limits, for the study overall: Clinical and demographic metadata were provided uncurated, with the amount varying by source and participant.

The junction shows trimming of 0 bases on V and 8 bases on J, plus 14 bases between the germline ends. Inclusive of the bounding cysteine and phenylalanine, the CDR3 is 14 residues long. The CDR3 DNA has 42 bases and is translated from base 1. CDR1 and CDR2 are drawn from the germline V gene: MNHEY, SVGAGI. TCRbeta CDR3 regions were amplified from genomic DNA using the immunoSEQ Assay, a bias-controlled multiplex PCR. The authors' pipeline ran thus. Nucleated cell counts per sample were estimated from amplification of reference gene primers within the assay. To quantify the absolute abundance of each unique TCRbeta CDR3 rearrangement, sequence reads were collapsed and filtered. Productive Simpson clonality was computed per sample as the square root of Simpson's diversity index over productive rearrangements. TCRdb mirrors the immuneACCESS table, restricted to in-frame sequences. Some clones are absent from its copies; in checked studies, under half trace to an unresolved V gene, and the reason for the others is unknown. V and J calls plus clone size are reproduced from that table; the DNA served to infer D and trimming. This sample gives about 140,000 clones in total; about nine tenths of them show up just once. The ten most abundant clones make up around 26% of the sample.

Whole blood was collected in K2EDTA tubes by collaborating institutions according to the institutions' own protocols. For TCRbeta analysis, collaborators shipped samples as frozen whole blood, isolated PBMCs, or DNA extracted from either of those sample types. This TCR came from a human donor in a cohort sampled during active COVID-19. The sequenced sample was peripheral blood. The rearrangement combines TRBV6-5 with TRBJ2-7, and perhaps TRBD2 as D gene, on 7 matching bases. The nucleotide sequence is given as TGTGCCAGCAGTTACTCGGGGGTCGGGGGGCAGCAGTACTTC. It codes for CASSYSGVGGQQYF.